This TCR beta chain appears in the sequencing data of a study of T cell responses to AZD1222 COVID-19 vaccine (dated by TCRdb to the early 2020s). As for the study more broadly: AZD1222 recipients whose second dose came at about 4 weeks and those whose second dose came at about 12 weeks were combined into one group, since spike-specific TCR depth and breadth did not differ between the two schedules. TCR sequencing was performed for 230 to 250 trial participants, of whom about 210 were given two doses of AZD1222 and around 25 were given two doses of MenACWY control vaccine. Trial participants were enrolled into age subgroups of 18-55, 56-69 and 70-plus years, which contained about 150, 27 and 61 TCR-sequenced participants, respectively.

The paper as a whole reports these results and caveats: Participants were mostly white British, with more females than males. The authors suggested clonal diversity may have been underestimated. Vaccine-associated CD4 TCRs spanned the whole spike protein, with dominant responses in regions 160-218 and 743-854. In the small 56-69-year group, the increase in depth fell short of significance, most likely because of low power. A significant rise in spike-specific TCR breadth and depth was observed after two AZD1222 doses relative to day 0 and relative to MenACWY recipients. Because no day 14 peak-response samples were available, the repertoires could be characterized only after the peak T cell response. Reportedly, close to half of the unique spike-specific TCRs recognized epitopes lying outside the regions that are mutated in the B.1.351 and B.1.1.7 variants. Only five or six AZD1222 recipients were SARS-CoV-2 seropositive at baseline, limiting conclusions about previously exposed vaccinees.

With regard to this clone: What antigen it recognizes has not been identified. No quality values exist for individual bases; no much larger clone is one base distant.

The CDR3 contains 16 residues, cysteine and phenylalanine counted. Left in the record is the CDR3 DNA by itself, 48 bases read in frame from the first base. In the germline V gene, CDR1 corresponds to SGDLS and CDR2 to YYNGEE. A distance of 13 bases separates the germline ends of V and J, which lose 3 bases and 3 bases respectively. The meaning of the sample's time point label: baseline before first vaccination. Vaccinee samples came from UK trials COV001 and COV002, including a single-blind randomized controlled phase 2/3 trial of AZD1222 (ChAdOx1 nCoV-19) in healthy adults. Trial participant PBMC samples were collected at day 0 and day 28 after the second dose for TCRbeta chain sequencing. The CDR3 regions of human TCRbeta chains were analyzed by immunosequencing. As for the original processing: TCRs in the repertoires were matched against a reference library of SARS-CoV-2-specific TCRs that had been generated with the MIRA antigen-specificity platform. Breadth was defined as the fraction of unique TCRs that were SARS-CoV-2-associated. Depth was defined as the fraction of total T cells that were SARS-CoV-2-associated. Using the MIRA data, every spike-specific TCR was mapped to the spike region that the TCR reacted to and assigned to either a CD4 or a CD8 class. Log10-transformed breadth and depth values were compared by one-way ANOVA with Sidak's multiple comparisons tests. The table comes from immuneACCESS by way of TCRdb, which keeps in-frame sequences with V and J called. Part of the clones is missing from these tables; in studies checked, under half for an unresolved V gene and the rest for unknown reasons. That table furnishes V, J and clone size, whereas the DNA furnished D and trimming. In all, the sample holds approximately 190,000 clones, and roughly 93% of those were seen once. The ten largest clonotypes hold approximately 0.98% of the sample.

This sample comprised peripheral blood, obtained on day 0 of AZD1222 vaccination. This receptor was obtained from an adult in good health. The chain couples TRBV9 to TRBJ1-6, with a weak D call of TRBD1 (6 bases match). The sequenced DNA is TGTGCCAGCAGCGAATCAGGGACATTCTATAATTCACCCCTCCACTTT. The encoded protein is CASSESGTFYNSPLHF.